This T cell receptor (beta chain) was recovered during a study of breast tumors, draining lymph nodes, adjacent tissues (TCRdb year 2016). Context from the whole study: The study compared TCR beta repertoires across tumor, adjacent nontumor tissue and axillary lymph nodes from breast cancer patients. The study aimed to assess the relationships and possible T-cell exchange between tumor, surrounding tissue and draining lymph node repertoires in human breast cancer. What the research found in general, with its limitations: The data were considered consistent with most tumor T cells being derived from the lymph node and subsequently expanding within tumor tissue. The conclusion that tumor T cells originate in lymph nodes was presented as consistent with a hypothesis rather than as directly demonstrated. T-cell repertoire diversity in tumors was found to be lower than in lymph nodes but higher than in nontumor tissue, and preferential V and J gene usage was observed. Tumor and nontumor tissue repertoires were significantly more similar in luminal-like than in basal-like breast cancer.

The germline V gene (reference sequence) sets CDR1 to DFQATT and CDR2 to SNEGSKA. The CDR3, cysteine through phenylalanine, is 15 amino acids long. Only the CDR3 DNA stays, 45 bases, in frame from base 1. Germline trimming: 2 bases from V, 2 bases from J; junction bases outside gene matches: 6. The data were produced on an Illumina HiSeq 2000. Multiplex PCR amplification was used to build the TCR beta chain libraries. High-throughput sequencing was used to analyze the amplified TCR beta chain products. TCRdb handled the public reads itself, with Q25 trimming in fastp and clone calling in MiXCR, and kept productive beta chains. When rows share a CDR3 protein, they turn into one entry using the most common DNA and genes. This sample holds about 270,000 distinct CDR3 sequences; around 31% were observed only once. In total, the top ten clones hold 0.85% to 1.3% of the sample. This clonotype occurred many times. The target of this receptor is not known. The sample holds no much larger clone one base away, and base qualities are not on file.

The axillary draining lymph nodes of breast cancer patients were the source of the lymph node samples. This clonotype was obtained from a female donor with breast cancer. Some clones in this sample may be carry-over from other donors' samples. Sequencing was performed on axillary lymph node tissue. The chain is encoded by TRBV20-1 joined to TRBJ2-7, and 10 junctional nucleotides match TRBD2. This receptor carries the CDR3 CSARKSGRVAYEQYF. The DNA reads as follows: TGCAGTGCTAGAAAGAGCGGGAGGGTCGCCTACGAGCAGTACTTC.